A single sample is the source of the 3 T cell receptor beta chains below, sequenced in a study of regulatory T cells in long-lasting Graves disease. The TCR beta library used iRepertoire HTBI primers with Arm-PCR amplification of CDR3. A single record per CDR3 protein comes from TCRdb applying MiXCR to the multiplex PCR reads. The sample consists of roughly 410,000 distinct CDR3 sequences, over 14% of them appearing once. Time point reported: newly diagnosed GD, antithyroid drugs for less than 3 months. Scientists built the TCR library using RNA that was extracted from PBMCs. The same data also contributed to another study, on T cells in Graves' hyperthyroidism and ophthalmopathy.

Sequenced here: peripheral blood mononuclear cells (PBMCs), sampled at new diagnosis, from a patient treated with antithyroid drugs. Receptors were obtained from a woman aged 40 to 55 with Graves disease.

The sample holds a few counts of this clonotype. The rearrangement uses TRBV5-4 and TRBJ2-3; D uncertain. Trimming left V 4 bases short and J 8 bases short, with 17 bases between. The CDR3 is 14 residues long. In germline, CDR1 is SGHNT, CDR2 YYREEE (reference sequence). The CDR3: CASSPSAREGTQYF. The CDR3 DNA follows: TGTGCCAGCAGCCCCTCCGCCAGAGAAGGTACGCAGTATTTT. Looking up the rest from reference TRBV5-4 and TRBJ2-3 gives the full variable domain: ETGVTQSPTHLIKTRGQQVTLRCSSQSGHNTVSWYQQALGQGPQFIFQYYREEENGRGNFPPRFSGLQFPNYSSELNVNALELDDSALYLCASSPSAREGTQYFGPGTRLTVL.

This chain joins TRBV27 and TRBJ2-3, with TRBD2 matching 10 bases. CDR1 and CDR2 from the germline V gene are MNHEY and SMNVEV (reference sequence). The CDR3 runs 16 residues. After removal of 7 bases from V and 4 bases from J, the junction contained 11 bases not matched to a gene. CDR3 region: CASNEGLAGVADTQYF. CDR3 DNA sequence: TGTGCCAGCAATGAAGGGCTAGCGGGAGTTGCAGATACGCAGTATTTT.

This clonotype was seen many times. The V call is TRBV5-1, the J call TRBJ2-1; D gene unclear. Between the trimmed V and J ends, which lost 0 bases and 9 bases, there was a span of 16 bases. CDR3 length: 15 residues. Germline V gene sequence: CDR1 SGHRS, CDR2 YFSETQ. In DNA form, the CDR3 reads TGCGCCAGCAGCTTGGCCGGTAGTGCGGCTGCTGAGCAGTTCTTC. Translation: CASSLAGSAAAEQFF.